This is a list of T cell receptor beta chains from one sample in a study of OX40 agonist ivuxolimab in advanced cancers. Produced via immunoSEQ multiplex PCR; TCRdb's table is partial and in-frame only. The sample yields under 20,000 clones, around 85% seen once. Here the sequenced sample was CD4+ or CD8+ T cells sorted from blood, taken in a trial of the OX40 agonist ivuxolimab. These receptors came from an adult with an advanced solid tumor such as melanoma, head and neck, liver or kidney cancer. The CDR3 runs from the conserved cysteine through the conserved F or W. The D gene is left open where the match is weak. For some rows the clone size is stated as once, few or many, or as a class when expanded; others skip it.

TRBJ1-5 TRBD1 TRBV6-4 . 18 TGTGCCAGCAGTGACACAGGGGGCCAATGGGTTAGCAATCAGCCCCAGCATTTT CASSDTGGQWVSNQPQHF
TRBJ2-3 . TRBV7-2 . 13 TGTGCCAGCAGCTGGAAGGGGTCAGATACGCAGTATTTT CASSWKGSDTQYF
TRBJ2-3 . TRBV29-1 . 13 TGCAGCGGGGTTCTGTGGGGACCAGATACGCAGTATTTT CSGVLWGPDTQYF
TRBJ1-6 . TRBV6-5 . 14 TGTGCCAGCAGCATCACAGGGACGGATTCACCCCTCCACTTT CASSITGTDSPLHF
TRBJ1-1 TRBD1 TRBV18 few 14 TGTGCCAGCTCACCCGCGACAGGGGGCACTGAAGCTTTCTTT CASSPATGGTEAFF
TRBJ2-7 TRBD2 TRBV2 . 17 TGTGCCAGCAGTGAGCTCCGGCTAGCGGGAGATTCCTACGAGCAGTACTTC CASSELRLAGDSYEQYF
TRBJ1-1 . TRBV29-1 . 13 TGCAGCGTTCCTCATCCTCCGAACACTGAAGCTTTCTTT CSVPHPPNTEAFF
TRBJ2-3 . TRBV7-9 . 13 TGTGCCAGCAGCCTAGAGGGACTCCCCCCGCAGTATTTT CASSLEGLPPQYF
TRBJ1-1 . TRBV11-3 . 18 TGTGCCAGCAGCTTAGACCTACCCGACCTGATGGGGAACACTGAAGCTTTCTTT CASSLDLPDLMGNTEAFF
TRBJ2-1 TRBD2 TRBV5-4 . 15 TGTGCCAGCAGCTTGGCAGCGGGGGACTACAATGAGCAGTTCTTC CASSLAAGDYNEQFF
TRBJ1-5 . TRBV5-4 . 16 TGTGCCAGCAGCTTGGACGGCGGTGGTAGCAATCAGCCCCAGCATTTT CASSLDGGGSNQPQHF
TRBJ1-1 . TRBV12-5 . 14 TGTGCTAGTGGTTTGGGAGAGCGGAACACTGAAGCTTTCTTT CASGLGERNTEAFF
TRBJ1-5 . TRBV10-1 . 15 TGCGCCAGCAGTGAGCCCTCCCCCGTGCGGCAGCCCCAGCATTTT CASSEPSPVRQPQHF
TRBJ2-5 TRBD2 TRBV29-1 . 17 TGCAGCGTTGAAGGCCAGACTAGCGGGGGGCGGTCTGAGACCCAGTACTTC CSVEGQTSGGRSETQYF
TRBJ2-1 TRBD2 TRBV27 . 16 TGTGCCAGCATTGGCTACGGGGGGGAAAATTACAATGAGCAGTTCTTC CASIGYGGENYNEQFF
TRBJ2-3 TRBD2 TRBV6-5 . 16 TGTGCCAGCAGTTACCCCCTAGCGGGAGTCCGCGGTACGCAGTATTTT CASSYPLAGVRGTQYF
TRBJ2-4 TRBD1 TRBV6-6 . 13 TGTGCCAGCAGGGGGACAGGGGAAAACATTCAGTACTTC CASRGTGENIQYF
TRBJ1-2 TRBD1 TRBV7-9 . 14 TGTGCCAGCAGCCACGGGACAGGAAACTATGGCTACACCTTC CASSHGTGNYGYTF
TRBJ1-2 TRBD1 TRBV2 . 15 TGTGCCAGCATTGGGGACAGGGGGGTCGACTATGGCTACACCTTC CASIGDRGVDYGYTF
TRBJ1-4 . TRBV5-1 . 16 TGCGCCAGCAGCTTGCGGAACCGGGAGTTTAATGAAAAACTGTTTTTT CASSLRNREFNEKLFF
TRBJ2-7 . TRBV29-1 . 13 TGCAGCGTTGACACAGGACACTCAGACGAGCAGTACTTC CSVDTGHSDEQYF
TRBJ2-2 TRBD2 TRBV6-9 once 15 TGTGCCAGCATGAGCGGGAAGGTGGAGACCGGGGAGCTGTTTTTT CASMSGKVETGELFF
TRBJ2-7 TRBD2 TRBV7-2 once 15 TGTGCCAGCAGCCTAGCCGTACTAGCGGCTTACGAGCAGTACTTC CASSLAVLAAYEQYF
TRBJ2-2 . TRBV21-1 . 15 TGTGCCAGCAGCAAATTCCGAGGAGTTCACCGGGGAGCTGTTTTT CASSKFRGVHRGAVF
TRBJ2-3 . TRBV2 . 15 TGTGCCAGCAGTAACAGGGTGTGGAGCACAGATACGCAGTATTTT CASSNRVWSTDTQYF
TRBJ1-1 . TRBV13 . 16 TGTGCCAGCAGCCCCGGGAGGGGGGGGATGAACACTGAAGCTTTCTTT CASSPGRGGMNTEAFF
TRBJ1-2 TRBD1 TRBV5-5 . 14 TGTGCCAGCAGCTTACAGGGGGCGGGCTATGGCTACACCTTC CASSLQGAGYGYTF
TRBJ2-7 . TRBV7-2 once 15 TGTGCCAGCAGCCTAGCCGACAGCATCACCTACGAGCAGTACTTC CASSLADSITYEQYF